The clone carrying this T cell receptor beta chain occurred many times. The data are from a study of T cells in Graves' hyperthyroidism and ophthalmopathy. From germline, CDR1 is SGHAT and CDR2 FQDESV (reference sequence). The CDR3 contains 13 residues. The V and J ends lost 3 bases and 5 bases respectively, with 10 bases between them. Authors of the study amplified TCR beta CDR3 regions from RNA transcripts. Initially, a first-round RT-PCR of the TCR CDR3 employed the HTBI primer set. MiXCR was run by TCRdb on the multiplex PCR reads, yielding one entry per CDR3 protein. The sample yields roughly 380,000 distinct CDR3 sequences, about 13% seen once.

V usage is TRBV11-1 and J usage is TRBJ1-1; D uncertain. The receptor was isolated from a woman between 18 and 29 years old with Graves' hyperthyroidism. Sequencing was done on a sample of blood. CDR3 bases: TGTGCCAGCAGCTTGTTAACAGTGACTGAAGCTTTCTTT. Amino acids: CASSLLTVTEAFF.